This TCR beta chain was retrieved from a study of blood T cell repertoires in COVID-19. Study-level information: The origin of the acute and convalescent COVID-19 samples was the United States, Italy and Spain. In each case, the material was cDNA or gDNA derived from T cells, B-cell-depleted T cells, or PBMCs.

Seattle patients were enrolled while actively infected and followed longitudinally. How the authors handled the data: Using reference gene primer amplification, nucleated cell counts were estimated. Produced via immunoSEQ multiplex PCR; TCRdb's table is partial and in-frame only. The D gene and trimming were derived from the DNA, and the V and J assignments and clone size from that table. The table has under 200,000 clones, 70% to 90% seen once. Trimming cost V 3 bases and J 3 bases, with 9 bases left between them. This CDR3 comprises 13 residues. Germline V lookup: CDR1 MNHNS, CDR2 SASEGT. The TCR comes from a woman aged 45-65 years with COVID-19, enrolled during active disease. V gene TRBV6-1 combines with J gene TRBJ2-7; a possible D gene is TRBD1 (6 bases). The source material was peripheral blood. The chain's CDR3 is CASSEIQGYEQYF. Here the CDR3 DNA reads TGTGCCAGCAGTGAGATACAGGGCTACGAGCAGTACTTC.